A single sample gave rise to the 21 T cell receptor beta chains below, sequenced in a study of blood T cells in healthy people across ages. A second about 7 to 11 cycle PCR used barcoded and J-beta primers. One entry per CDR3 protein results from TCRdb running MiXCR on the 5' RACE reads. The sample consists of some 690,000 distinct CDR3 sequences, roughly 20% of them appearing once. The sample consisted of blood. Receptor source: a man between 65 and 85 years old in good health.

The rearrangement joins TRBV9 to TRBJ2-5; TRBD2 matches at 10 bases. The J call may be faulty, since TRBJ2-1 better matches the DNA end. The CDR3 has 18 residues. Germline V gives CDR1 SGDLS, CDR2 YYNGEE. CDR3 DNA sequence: TGTGCCAGCAGCGAGAGGACCTCGGCTAGCGGGAGCCCTTATGAGCAGTTCTTC. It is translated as CASSERTSASGSPYEQFF.

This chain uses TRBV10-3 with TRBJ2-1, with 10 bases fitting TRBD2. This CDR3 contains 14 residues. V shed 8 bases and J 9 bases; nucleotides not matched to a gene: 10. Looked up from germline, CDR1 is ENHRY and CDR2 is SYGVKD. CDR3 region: CAIEERGGRGEQFF. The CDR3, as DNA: TGTGCCATCGAGGAGCGGGGGGGCCGGGGTGAGCAGTTCTTC.

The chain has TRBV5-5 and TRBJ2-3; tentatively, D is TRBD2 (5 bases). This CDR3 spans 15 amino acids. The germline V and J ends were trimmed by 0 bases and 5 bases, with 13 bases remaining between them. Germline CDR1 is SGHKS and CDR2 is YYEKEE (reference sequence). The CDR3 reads CASSLGGPRIDTQYF. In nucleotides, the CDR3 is TGTGCCAGCAGCTTGGGCGGGCCACGGATAGATACGCAGTATTTT.

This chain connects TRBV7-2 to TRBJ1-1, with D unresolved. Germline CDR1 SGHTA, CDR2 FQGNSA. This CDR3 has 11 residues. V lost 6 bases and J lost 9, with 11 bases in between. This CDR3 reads CASRTLAKAFF. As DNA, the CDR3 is TGTGCCAGCAGAACCTTAGCCAAAGCTTTCTTT. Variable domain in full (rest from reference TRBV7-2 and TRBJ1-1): GAGVSQSPSNKVTEKGKDVELRCDPISGHTALYWYRQSLGQGLEFLIYFQGNSAPDKSGLPSDRFSAERTGGSVSTLTIQRTQQEDSAVYLCASRTLAKAFFGQGTRLTVV.

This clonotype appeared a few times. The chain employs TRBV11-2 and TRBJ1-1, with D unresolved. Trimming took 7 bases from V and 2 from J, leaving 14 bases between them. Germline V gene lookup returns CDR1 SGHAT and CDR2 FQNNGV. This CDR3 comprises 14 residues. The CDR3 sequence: CASKSPRQNTEAFF. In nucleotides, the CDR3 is TGTGCCAGCAAGTCCCCTCGGCAAAACACTGAAGCTTTCTTT.

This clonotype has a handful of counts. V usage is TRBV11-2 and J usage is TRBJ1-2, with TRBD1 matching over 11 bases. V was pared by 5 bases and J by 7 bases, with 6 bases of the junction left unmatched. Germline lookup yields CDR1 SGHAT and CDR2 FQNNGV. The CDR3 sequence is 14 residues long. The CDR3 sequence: CASSPRTGGIGYTF. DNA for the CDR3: TGTGCCAGCAGCCCGCGGACAGGGGGCATTGGCTACACCTTC.

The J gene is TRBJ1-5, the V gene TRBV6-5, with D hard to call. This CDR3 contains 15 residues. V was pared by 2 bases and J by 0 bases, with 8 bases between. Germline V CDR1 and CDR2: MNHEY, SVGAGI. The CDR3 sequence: CASSYQQNSNQPQHF. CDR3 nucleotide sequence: TGTGCCAGCAGTTACCAACAGAATAGCAATCAGCCCCAGCATTTT.

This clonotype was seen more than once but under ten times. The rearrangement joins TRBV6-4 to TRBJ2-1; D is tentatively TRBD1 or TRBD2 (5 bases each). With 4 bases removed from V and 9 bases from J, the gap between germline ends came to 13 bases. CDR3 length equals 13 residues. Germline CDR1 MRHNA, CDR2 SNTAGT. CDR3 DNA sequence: TGTGCCAGCAGTGTTTATGGGGACGGTGAGCAGTTCTTC. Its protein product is CASSVYGDGEQFF.

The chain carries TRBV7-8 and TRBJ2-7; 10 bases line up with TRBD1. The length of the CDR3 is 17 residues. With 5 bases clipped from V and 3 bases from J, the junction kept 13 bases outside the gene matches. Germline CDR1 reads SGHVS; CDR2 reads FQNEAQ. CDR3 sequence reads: CASSSPGTGVRDYEQYF. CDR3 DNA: TGTGCCAGCAGCAGTCCCGGGACAGGGGTAAGGGACTACGAGCAGTACTTC.

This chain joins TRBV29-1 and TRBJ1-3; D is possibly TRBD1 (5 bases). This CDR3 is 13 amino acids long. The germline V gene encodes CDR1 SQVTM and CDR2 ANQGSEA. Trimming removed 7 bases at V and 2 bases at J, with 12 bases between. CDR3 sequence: CSAQRGPGNTIYF. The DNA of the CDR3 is TGCAGCGCACAGCGGGGACCTGGAAACACCATATATTTT.

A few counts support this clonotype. DNA of the CDR3: TGTGCCAGCAGCGCCACAGGGGGCGCTGGGGCCAACGTCCTGACTTTC. The encoded protein is CASSATGGAGANVLTF. V usage is TRBV7-2 and J usage is TRBJ2-6, with 9 bases identical to TRBD1. Germline V CDR1 and CDR2: SGHTA, FQGNSA. V shed 5 bases, J shed 2 bases, and the junction held 4 bases outside the gene matches. The CDR3 has 16 amino acids.

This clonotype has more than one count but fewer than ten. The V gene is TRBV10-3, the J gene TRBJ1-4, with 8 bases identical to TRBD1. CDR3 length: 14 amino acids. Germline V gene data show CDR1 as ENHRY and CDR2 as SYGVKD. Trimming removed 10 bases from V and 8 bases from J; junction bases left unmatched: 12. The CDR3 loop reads CATTPTGAGEKLFF. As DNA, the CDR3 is TGTGCCACCACACCGACAGGGGCAGGGGAAAAACTGTTTTTT.

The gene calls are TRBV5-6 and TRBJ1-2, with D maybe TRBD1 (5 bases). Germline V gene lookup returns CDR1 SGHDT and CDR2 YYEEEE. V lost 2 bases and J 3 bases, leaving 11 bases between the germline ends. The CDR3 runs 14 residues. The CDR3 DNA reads TGTGCCAGCAGCTTTGATGGGGCGTACTATGGCTACACCTTC. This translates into CASSFDGAYYGYTF.

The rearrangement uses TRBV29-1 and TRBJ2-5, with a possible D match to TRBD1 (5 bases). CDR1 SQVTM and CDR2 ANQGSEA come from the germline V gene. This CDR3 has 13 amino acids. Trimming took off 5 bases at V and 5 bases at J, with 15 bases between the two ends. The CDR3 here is CSVSYNPGETQYF. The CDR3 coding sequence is TGCAGCGTTTCCTACAACCCAGGGGAGACCCAGTACTTC.

CDR3 amino acids: CASRSPGIYTQYF. The CDR3, as DNA: TGTGCCAGCAGGTCCCCGGGTATCTATACGCAGTATTTT. The chain recombines TRBV6-1 with TRBJ2-3; D uncertain. CDR1 and CDR2 (germline): MNHNS, SASEGT. V was pared by 6 bases and J by 7 bases, with 14 bases between. This CDR3 has 13 amino acids.

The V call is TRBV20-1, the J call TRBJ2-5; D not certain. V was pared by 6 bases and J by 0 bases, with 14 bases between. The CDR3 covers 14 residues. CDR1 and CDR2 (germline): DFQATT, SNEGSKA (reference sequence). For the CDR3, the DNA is TGCAGTGCGAACGGCGCTGCGGACCAAGAGACCCAGTACTTC. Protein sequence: CSANGAADQETQYF.

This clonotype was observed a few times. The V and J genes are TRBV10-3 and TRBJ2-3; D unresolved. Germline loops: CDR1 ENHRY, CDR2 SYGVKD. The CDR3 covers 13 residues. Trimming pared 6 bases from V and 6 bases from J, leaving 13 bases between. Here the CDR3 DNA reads TGTGCCATCAGCGCTTTGACGCGGGATACGCAGTATTTT. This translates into CAISALTRDTQYF.

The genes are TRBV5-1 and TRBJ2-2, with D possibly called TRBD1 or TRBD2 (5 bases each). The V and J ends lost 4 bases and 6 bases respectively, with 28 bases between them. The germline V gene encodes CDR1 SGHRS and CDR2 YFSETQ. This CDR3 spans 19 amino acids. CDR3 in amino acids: CASSAGTVFDFVVAGELFF. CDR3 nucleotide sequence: TGCGCCAGCAGCGCAGGGACGGTCTTCGATTTCGTCGTCGCCGGGGAGCTGTTTTTT.

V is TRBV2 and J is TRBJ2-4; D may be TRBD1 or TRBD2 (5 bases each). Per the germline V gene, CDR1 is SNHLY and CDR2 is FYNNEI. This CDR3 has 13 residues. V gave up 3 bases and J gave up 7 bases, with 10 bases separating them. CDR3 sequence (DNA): TGTGCCAGCAGTGACGTCGGGGCTAACATTCAGTACTTC. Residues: CASSDVGANIQYF.

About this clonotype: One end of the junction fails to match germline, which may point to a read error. CDR3 amino acids: CASSFKTRGLRVNAEAFF. CDR3 sequence (DNA): TGTGCCAGCAGTTTTAAGACCCGGGGGCTAAGAGTGAACGCTGAAGCTTTCTTT. The V gene is TRBV28, the J gene TRBJ1-1; D may be TRBD1 (6 bases). The CDR3 is made up of 18 amino acids. The germline V gene encodes CDR1 MDHEN and CDR2 SYDVKM.

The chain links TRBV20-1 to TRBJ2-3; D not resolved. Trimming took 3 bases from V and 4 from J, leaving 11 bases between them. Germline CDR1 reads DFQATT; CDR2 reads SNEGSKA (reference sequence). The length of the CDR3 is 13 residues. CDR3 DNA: TGCAGTGCTAGTATCGTAGTCGCAGATACGCAGTATTTT. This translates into CSASIVVADTQYF.